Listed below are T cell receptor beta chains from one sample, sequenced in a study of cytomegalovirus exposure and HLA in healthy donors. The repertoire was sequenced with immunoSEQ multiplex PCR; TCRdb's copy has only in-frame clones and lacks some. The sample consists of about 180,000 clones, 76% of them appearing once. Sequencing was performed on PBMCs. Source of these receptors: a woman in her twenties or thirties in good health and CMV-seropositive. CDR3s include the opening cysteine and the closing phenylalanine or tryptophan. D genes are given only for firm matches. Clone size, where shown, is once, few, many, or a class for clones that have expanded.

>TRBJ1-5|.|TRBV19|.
CANSIGPAWSNQPQHF
TGTGCCAATAGTATAGGACCGGCCTGGAGCAATCAACCCCAGCATTTT
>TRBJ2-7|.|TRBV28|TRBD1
CASSLQGGVWEQYF
TGTGCCAGCAGCCTCCAAGGGGGCGTTTGGGAGCAGTACTTC
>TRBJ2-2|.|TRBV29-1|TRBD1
CSADRETGELFF
TGCAGCGCGGACAGGGAGACCGGGGAGCTGTTTTTT
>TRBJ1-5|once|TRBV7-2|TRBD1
CASSLEGARNQPQHF
TGTGCCAGCAGCTTAGAGGGGGCCCGCAATCAGCCCCAGCATTTT
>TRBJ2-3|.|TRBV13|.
CASSLRNRDARDTQYF
TGTGCCAGCAGCCTACGAAACAGGGATGCCAGAGATACGCAGTATTTT
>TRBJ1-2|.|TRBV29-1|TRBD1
CSVRDRGGYTF
TGCAGCGTCAGGGACAGGGGTGGCTACACCTTC
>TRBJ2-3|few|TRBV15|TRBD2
CATSRETSGVGDTQYF
TGTGCCACCAGCAGAGAGACTAGCGGGGTCGGAGATACGCAGTATTTT
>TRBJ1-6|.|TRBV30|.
CAWSLTGQYNSPLHF
TGTGCCTGGAGTCTAACAGGACAGTATAATTCACCCCTCCACTTT
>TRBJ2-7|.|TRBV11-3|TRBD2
CASSLEAGAVSYEQYF
TGTGCCAGCAGCTTAGAAGCGGGGGCCGTCTCCTACGAGCAGTACTTC
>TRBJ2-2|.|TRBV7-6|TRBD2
CASSLVPAGAANTGELFF
TGTGCCAGCAGCTTAGTTCCAGCGGGGGCCGCGAACACCGGGGAGCTGTTTTTT
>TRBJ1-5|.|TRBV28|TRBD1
CASSFPGQGKRSQPQHF
TGTGCCAGCAGTTTCCCCGGACAGGGCAAGAGAAGTCAGCCCCAGCATTTT
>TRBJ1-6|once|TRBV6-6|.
CASSGSSSYNSPLHF
TGTGCCAGCTCAGGGTCAAGCTCCTATAATTCACCCCTCCACTTT
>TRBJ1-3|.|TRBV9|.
CASSGRRGGNTIYF
TGTGCCAGCAGCGGCCGCAGAGGGGGAAACACCATATATTTT
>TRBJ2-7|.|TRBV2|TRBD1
CASSSPGTGGNPKQYF
TGTGCCAGCAGTTCCCCCGGGACAGGGGGAAACCCTAAGCAGTACTTC
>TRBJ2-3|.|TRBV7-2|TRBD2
CASSLAGTSGVGDTQYF
TGTGCCAGCAGCTTGGCCGGGACTAGCGGGGTTGGAGATACGCAGTATTTT
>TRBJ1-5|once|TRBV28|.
CASSLTEGFQPQHF
TGTGCCAGCAGTTTAACAGAAGGATTCCAGCCCCAGCATTTT
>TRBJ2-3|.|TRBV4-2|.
CASSQGHGTDTQYF
TGTGCCAGCAGCCAAGGACACGGCACAGATACGCAGTATTTT
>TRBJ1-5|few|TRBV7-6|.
CAVKGAGNQPQHF
TGTGCCGTGAAAGGGGCGGGCAATCAGCCCCAGCATTTT
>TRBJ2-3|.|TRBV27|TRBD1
CASSNLATGGVGYF
TGTGCCAGCAGCAACCTCGCGACAGGGGGCGTGGGGTATTTT
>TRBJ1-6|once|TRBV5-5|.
CASSLGAGGADSPLHF
TGTGCCAGCAGCTTGGGGGCGGGAGGGGCTGATTCACCCCTCCACTTT
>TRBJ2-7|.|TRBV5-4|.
CAGSLARTSYEQYF
TGTGCCGGCAGCTTGGCCAGAACTAGCTACGAGCAGTACTTC
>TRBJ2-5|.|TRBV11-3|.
CASSLVGGETQYF
TGTGCCAGCAGCTTAGTCGGGGGAGAGACCCAGTACTTC
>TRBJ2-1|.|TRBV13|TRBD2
CASSARGASGGNEQFF
TGTGCCAGCAGCGCGCGTGGGGCTAGCGGGGGGAATGAGCAGTTCTTC
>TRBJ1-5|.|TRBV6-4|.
CASSPDIWSPQHF
TGTGCCAGCAGCCCAGATATTTGGTCGCCCCAGCATTTT
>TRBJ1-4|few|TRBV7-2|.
CASSFSGALNEKLFF
TGTGCCAGCAGCTTTTCAGGGGCCCTTAATGAAAAACTGTTTTTT
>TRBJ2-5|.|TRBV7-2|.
CASSRFGRAETQYF
TGTGCCAGCAGCCGATTCGGCAGGGCTGAGACCCAGTACTTC
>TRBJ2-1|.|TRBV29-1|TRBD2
CSGERGGRGEQFF
TGCAGCGGAGAGCGGGGGGGCCGAGGTGAGCAGTTCTTC
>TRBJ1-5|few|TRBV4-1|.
CASSQDLGGFNQPQHF
TGCGCCAGCAGCCAAGACCTTGGAGGTTTCAATCAGCCCCAGCATTTT
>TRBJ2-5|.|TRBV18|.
CASSPPLLQETQYF
TGTGCCAGCTCACCACCCCTCCTTCAAGAGACCCAGTACTTC
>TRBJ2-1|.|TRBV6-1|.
CASSVVASSYNEQFF
TGTGCCAGCAGTGTCGTTGCGAGCTCCTACAATGAGCAGTTCTTC
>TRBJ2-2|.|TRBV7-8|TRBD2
CASSLVASGEATGELFF
TGTGCCAGCAGCTTAGTTGCTAGCGGTGAGGCCACCGGGGAGCTGTTTTTT
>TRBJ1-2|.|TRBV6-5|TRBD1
CANSRDRPNGYTF
TGTGCCAACAGTAGGGACAGGCCTAATGGCTACACCTTC
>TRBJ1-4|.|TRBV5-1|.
CASSPAGTSEKLFF
TGCGCCAGCAGCCCGGCGGGGACGAGTGAAAAACTGTTTTTT
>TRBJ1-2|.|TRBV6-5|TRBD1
CASSRQGAEGYTF
TGTGCCAGCAGCCGACAGGGGGCGGAGGGCTACACCTTC
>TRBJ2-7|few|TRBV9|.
CASSPDGGGPYGEQYF
TGTGCCAGCAGCCCAGATGGGGGGGGGCCGTACGGCGAGCAGTACTTC
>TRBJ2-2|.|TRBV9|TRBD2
CASSVPAKGAGGRNTGELFF
TGTGCCAGCAGCGTCCCTGCTAAGGGAGCGGGGGGGCGGAACACCGGGGAGCTGTTTTTT
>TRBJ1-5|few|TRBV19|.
CASRIGGWNQPQHF
TGTGCCAGTCGGATTGGGGGGTGGAATCAGCCCCAGCATTTT
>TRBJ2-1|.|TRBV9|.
CASSVRRDVNEQFF
TGTGCCAGCAGCGTTCGCAGGGATGTGAATGAGCAGTTCTTC
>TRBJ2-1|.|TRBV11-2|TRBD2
CASRRLARDEQFF
TGTGCCAGCAGACGACTAGCGCGGGATGAGCAGTTCTTC
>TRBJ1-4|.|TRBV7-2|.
CASSLSYRDVSEKLFF
TGTGCCAGCAGCTTAAGCTACAGGGACGTTAGTGAAAAACTGTTTTTT
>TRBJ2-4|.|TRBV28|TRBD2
CASRGLDKNIQYF
TGTGCCAGCAGGGGACTAGACAAAAACATTCAGTACTTC